This T cell receptor (beta chain) was observed in a study of T-cell memory formation after mild COVID-19. This clonotype was counted ten times or more. Via MiXCR, TCRdb re-called the 5' RACE reads, giving one row per CDR3 protein. The table records about 470,000 distinct CDR3 sequences, roughly 18% of them present only once. Trimming shortened V by 5 bases and J by 0 bases, and 1 base separated the two germline ends. CDR1 SEHNR and CDR2 FQNEAQ come from the germline V gene (reference sequence). The CDR3 consists of 11 residues. The chain has TRBV7-9 and TRBJ1-1; D unclear. This TCR was recovered from an adult woman who had mild COVID-19 (a few samples of this study predate the infection). Cell type and time point are not known. Specimen: PBMCs or a T cell subset sorted from them (not recorded which). CDR3 amino acids: CASSVNTEAFF. For the CDR3, the DNA is TGTGCCAGCAGCGTGAACACTGAAGCTTTCTTT.